The rows below give T cell receptor beta chains drawn from one sample of a study of blood T cell repertoires in COVID-19. Sequencing used immunoSEQ multiplex PCR; TCRdb keeps in-frame clones, though not all of them. The sample gives roughly 260,000 clones, approximately 90% of which show up once; just over 2.5% is in the top ten. The material sequenced was PBMCs or T cells enriched from blood (not recorded which). Receptors were obtained from a woman aged 25 to 39 with acute COVID-19. The CDR3 runs from the conserved cysteine through the conserved F or W. A D gene is named only where the DNA matches it firmly. For some rows the clone size is stated as once, few or many, or as a class when expanded; others skip it.

CDR3 protein: CASSLGRHNQPQHF; CDR3 DNA: TGTGCCAGCAGTTTGGGCAGGCACAATCAGCCCCAGCATTTT; D gene: -; clone size: -; J gene: TRBJ1-5; V gene: TRBV27
CDR3 protein: CASRSQGVNGYTF; CDR3 DNA: TGTGCCAGCAGGTCCCAGGGGGTTAACGGCTACACCTTC; D gene: TRBD1; clone size: -; J gene: TRBJ1-2; V gene: TRBV6-5
CDR3 protein: CASSLEVGTHADGELFF; CDR3 DNA: TGCGCCAGCAGCTTGGAAGTGGGGACTCACGCTGACGGGGAGCTGTTTTTT; D gene: -; clone size: -; J gene: TRBJ2-2; V gene: TRBV5-1
CDR3 protein: CASSRTGDLNTEAFF; CDR3 DNA: TGCGCCAGCAGCCGGACAGGGGACTTAAACACTGAAGCTTTCTTT; D gene: TRBD1; clone size: -; J gene: TRBJ1-1; V gene: TRBV5-1
CDR3 protein: CASSLAGGETQYF; CDR3 DNA: TGTGCCAGCAGCTTGGCGGGGGGAGAGACCCAGTACTTC; D gene: TRBD2; clone size: -; J gene: TRBJ2-5; V gene: TRBV5-8
CDR3 protein: CASSQVGTGKNIQYF; CDR3 DNA: TGCGCCAGCAGCCAAGTCGGGACAGGGAAAAACATTCAGTACTTC; D gene: TRBD1; clone size: -; J gene: TRBJ2-4; V gene: TRBV4-1
CDR3 protein: CSVEGGRTQYF; CDR3 DNA: TGCAGCGTTGAAGGCGGGCGTACGCAGTATTTT; D gene: -; clone size: once; J gene: TRBJ2-3; V gene: TRBV29-1
CDR3 protein: CSASTGSSYEQYF; CDR3 DNA: TGCAGTGCTAGTACGGGGAGCTCCTACGAGCAGTACTTC; D gene: -; clone size: -; J gene: TRBJ2-7; V gene: TRBV20-1
CDR3 protein: CSVRQTNYGYTF; CDR3 DNA: TGCAGCGTTAGACAGACCAACTATGGCTACACCTTC; D gene: -; clone size: -; J gene: TRBJ1-2; V gene: TRBV29-1
CDR3 protein: CASSYSGRGSYGYTF; CDR3 DNA: TGTGCCAGCAGTTACTCCGGCAGGGGAAGCTATGGCTACACCTTC; D gene: -; clone size: -; J gene: TRBJ1-2; V gene: TRBV6-5
CDR3 protein: CASSPRDRGWEKLFF; CDR3 DNA: TGTGCCAGCAGTCCGCGGGACAGGGGTTGGGAAAAACTGTTTTTT; D gene: TRBD1; clone size: -; J gene: TRBJ1-4; V gene: TRBV27
CDR3 protein: CASSPRVATNEKLFF; CDR3 DNA: TGCGCCAGCAGCCCGCGCGTTGCAACTAATGAAAAACTGTTTTTT; D gene: -; clone size: -; J gene: TRBJ1-4; V gene: TRBV5-1
CDR3 protein: CASSIAGTGTYEQYF; CDR3 DNA: TGTGCCAGTAGTATAGCGGGGACAGGAACCTACGAGCAGTACTTC; D gene: TRBD1; clone size: -; J gene: TRBJ2-7; V gene: TRBV19
CDR3 protein: CASTLTPTGANTGELFF; CDR3 DNA: TGTGCCAGCACCCTCACCCCGACAGGAGCGAACACCGGGGAGCTGTTTTTT; D gene: -; clone size: once; J gene: TRBJ2-2; V gene: TRBV27
CDR3 protein: CASSVDRGGGGGKGTQYF; CDR3 DNA: TGTGCCAGCAGCGTAGATAGAGGAGGAGGCGGGGGGAAGGGGACCCAGTACTTC; D gene: TRBD2; clone size: -; J gene: TRBJ2-5; V gene: TRBV9
CDR3 protein: CASNGQGAVEQYF; CDR3 DNA: TGTGCCAGTAACGGACAGGGGGCGGTCGAGCAGTACTTC; D gene: TRBD1; clone size: -; J gene: TRBJ2-7; V gene: TRBV27
CDR3 protein: CASSISGGPTGELFF; CDR3 DNA: TGTGCCAGTAGTATTAGTGGCGGCCCCACCGGGGAGCTGTTTTTT; D gene: -; clone size: -; J gene: TRBJ2-2; V gene: TRBV19
CDR3 protein: CASSLPVAASSRNEQFF; CDR3 DNA: TGCGCCAGCAGCTTGCCGGTCGCGGCTAGCTCTCGCAATGAGCAGTTCTTC; D gene: -; clone size: -; J gene: TRBJ2-1; V gene: TRBV5-1
CDR3 protein: CASFHSGANVLTF; CDR3 DNA: TGTGCCAGCTTCCACTCTGGGGCCAACGTCCTGACTTTC; D gene: -; clone size: -; J gene: TRBJ2-6; V gene: TRBV5-4
CDR3 protein: CASSLAGVGGNQPQHF; CDR3 DNA: TGCGCCAGCAGTTTGGCAGGGGTTGGTGGCAATCAGCCCCAGCATTTT; D gene: -; clone size: -; J gene: TRBJ1-5; V gene: TRBV5-1
CDR3 protein: CASISYQVRGGPDTQYF; CDR3 DNA: TGTGCCAGCATCTCCTACCAAGTGCGGGGGGGCCCGGATACGCAGTATTTT; D gene: TRBD2; clone size: -; J gene: TRBJ2-3; V gene: TRBV9
CDR3 protein: CSVGYRGEMNTEAFF; CDR3 DNA: TGCAGCGTTGGATACCGAGGTGAAATGAACACTGAAGCTTTCTTT; D gene: -; clone size: -; J gene: TRBJ1-1; V gene: TRBV29-1
CDR3 protein: CASSPQRGTDTQYF; CDR3 DNA: TGTGCCAGCAGCCCGCAGCGGGGAACAGATACGCAGTATTTT; D gene: TRBD2; clone size: -; J gene: TRBJ2-3; V gene: TRBV7-2
CDR3 protein: CASIGKLDSRYGYTF; CDR3 DNA: TGTGCCAGCATCGGGAAACTGGACAGCCGATATGGCTACACCTTC; D gene: -; clone size: -; J gene: TRBJ1-2; V gene: TRBV27
CDR3 protein: CASSSGITDTQYF; CDR3 DNA: TGTGCCAGCAGCTCAGGAATCACAGATACGCAGTATTTT; D gene: -; clone size: once; J gene: TRBJ2-3; V gene: TRBV7-9
CDR3 protein: CASSLVGAQNTEAFF; CDR3 DNA: TGCGCCAGCAGCTTGGTGGGGGCCCAGAACACTGAAGCTTTCTTT; D gene: -; clone size: -; J gene: TRBJ1-1; V gene: TRBV5-1
CDR3 protein: CASSLEIDIVGYTF; CDR3 DNA: TGTGCCAGCAGCTTAGAGATCGACATCGTTGGCTACACCTTC; D gene: -; clone size: once; J gene: TRBJ1-2; V gene: TRBV7-9
CDR3 protein: CASSLVGRVDYYGYTF; CDR3 DNA: TGTGCCAGCAGCTTGGTGGGTAGAGTGGACTACTATGGCTACACCTTC; D gene: -; clone size: -; J gene: TRBJ1-2; V gene: TRBV5-4
CDR3 protein: CASSRTSAVNTEAFF; CDR3 DNA: TGTGCCAGCAGTAGAACTTCGGCGGTGAACACTGAAGCTTTCTTT; D gene: -; clone size: -; J gene: TRBJ1-1; V gene: TRBV28
CDR3 protein: CASSFVRDRREKLFF; CDR3 DNA: TGTGCCAGCAGCTTCGTACGGGACAGGCGTGAAAAACTGTTTTTT; D gene: TRBD1; clone size: -; J gene: TRBJ1-4; V gene: TRBV11-2
CDR3 protein: CASSQSEGGTEAFF; CDR3 DNA: TGTGCCAGCAGCCAATCGGAAGGAGGAACTGAAGCTTTCTTT; D gene: -; clone size: -; J gene: TRBJ1-1; V gene: TRBV16